This record covers a single TCR beta chain. This sample was taken from a study of early T cells in non-severe SARS-CoV-2 infection. Background on the study: The chains were unpaired, and the sequenced material was bulk RNA from unsorted whole blood.

Germline V gene data show CDR1 as LGHNA and CDR2 as YNFKEQ. The V end lost 4 bases, the J end lost 6 bases, and 10 bases lay between the germline ends. This CDR3 is 13 amino acids long. Individual cDNA molecules were tagged with unique molecular identifiers, the study reported. From the 5' RACE reads, TCRdb called clonotypes with MiXCR, one entry per CDR3 protein. The sample contains about 37,000 distinct CDR3 sequences, about 7.4% of which appear only once. This clonotype was obtained from an adult who was a healthcare worker with PCR-confirmed SARS-CoV-2 infection or an uninfected control (not recorded which). The genes are TRBV4-2 and TRBJ2-1, with D tentatively TRBD1 (7 bases). This specimen consisted of whole blood, obtained at baseline. CDR3 nucleotides: TGTGCCAGCAGCCCCCAGGGGGGCAATGAGCAGTTCTTC. Amino acid sequence: CASSPQGGNEQFF.